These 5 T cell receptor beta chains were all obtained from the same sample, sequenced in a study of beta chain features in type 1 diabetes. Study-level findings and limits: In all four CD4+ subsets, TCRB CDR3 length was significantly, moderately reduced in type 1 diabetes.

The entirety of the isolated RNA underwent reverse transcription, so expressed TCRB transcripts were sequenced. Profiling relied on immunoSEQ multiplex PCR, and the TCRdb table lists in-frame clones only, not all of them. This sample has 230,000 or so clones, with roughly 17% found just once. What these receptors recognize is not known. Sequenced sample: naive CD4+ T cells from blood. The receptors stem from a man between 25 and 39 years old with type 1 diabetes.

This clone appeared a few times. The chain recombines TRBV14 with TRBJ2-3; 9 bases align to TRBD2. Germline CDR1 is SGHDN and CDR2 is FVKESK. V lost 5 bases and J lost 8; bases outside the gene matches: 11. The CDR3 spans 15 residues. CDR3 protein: CASSSGTSLLATQYF. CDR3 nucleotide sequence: TGTGCCAGCAGCTCCGGGACTAGCTTGTTGGCTACGCAGTATTTT.

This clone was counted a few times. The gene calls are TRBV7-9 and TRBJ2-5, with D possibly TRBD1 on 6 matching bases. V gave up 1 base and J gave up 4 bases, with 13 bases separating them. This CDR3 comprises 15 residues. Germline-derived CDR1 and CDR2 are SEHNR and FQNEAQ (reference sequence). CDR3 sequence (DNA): TGTGCCAGCAGCTTAGGACTCGACAGGTCAGAGACCCAGTACTTC. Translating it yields CASSLGLDRSETQYF.

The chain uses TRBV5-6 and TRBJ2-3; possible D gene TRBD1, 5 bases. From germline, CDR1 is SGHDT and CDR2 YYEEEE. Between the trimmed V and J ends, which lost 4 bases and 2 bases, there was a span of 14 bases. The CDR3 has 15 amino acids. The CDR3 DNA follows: TGTGCCAGCAGCCCAGACAGAGACCTCACAGATACGCAGTATTTT. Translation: CASSPDRDLTDTQYF.

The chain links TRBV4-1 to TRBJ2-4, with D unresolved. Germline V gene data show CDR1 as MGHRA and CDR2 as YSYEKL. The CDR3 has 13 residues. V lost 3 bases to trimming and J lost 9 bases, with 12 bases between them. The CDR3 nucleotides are TGCGCCAGCAGCCAGGTACCCGCTGGCATTCAGTACTTC. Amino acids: CASSQVPAGIQYF.

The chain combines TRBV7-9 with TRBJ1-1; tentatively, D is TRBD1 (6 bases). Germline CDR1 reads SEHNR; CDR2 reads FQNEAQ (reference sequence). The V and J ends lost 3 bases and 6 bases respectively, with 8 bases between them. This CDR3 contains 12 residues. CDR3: CASSFRGAEAFF. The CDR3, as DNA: TGTGCCAGCAGCTTCAGGGGCGCTGAAGCTTTCTTT.